Sequencing of this TCR beta chain was carried out in a study of T-cell memory formation after mild COVID-19. Overall study context: Largely, TCR clusters stayed within a single donor. Study observations and caveats: Mainly CM and EM harbored the contracting CD4+ clones; mainly EMRA harbored the CD8+ ones. Confirmation was lacking for SARS-CoV-2 specificity of second-wave clones that peaked on day 37. From day 15 to 85, contracting clones were balanced between CD4 and CD8, whereas later expanders leaned toward CD4+.

Germline loops: CDR1 LGHNA, CDR2 YSLEER. The CDR3 is made up of 16 amino acids. V lost 0 bases and J 6 bases, leaving 18 bases between the germline ends. Each CDR3 protein gets one entry after TCRdb re-called the 5' RACE reads with MiXCR. The sample shows 250,000 to 350,000 distinct CDR3 sequences, roughly a fifth of them seen only once. This clonotype was seen a few times. Its target is unknown. Sequences were obtained from PBMCs or a T cell subset sorted from them (not recorded which). This TCR was sampled from a man younger than 35 who had mild COVID-19 (a few samples of this study predate the infection). Cell type and time point are not known. V is TRBV4-3 and J is TRBJ2-7; D gene uncertain. CDR3 amino acids: CASSQDPPRERAEQYV. The CDR3 DNA reads TGCGCCAGCAGCCAAGATCCGCCAAGGGAAAGGGCCGAGCAGTACGTC.